This T cell receptor (beta chain) originates from a study of T cell clusters in autoimmune cytopenias. TRB rearrangements were amplified by touch-down multiplex PCR with mixed TRB-A/B primers. TCRdb reprocessed the multiplex PCR reads and keeps a single row for each CDR3 protein, giving no DNA. Its table lists 6,500 to 7,500 distinct CDR3 sequences. This clonotype is labeled medium-sized based on frequency. Its antigen is still unknown. Germline V gene data show CDR1 as LNHDA and CDR2 as SQIVND (reference sequence). The CDR3 runs 14 residues. Each sample's input was around 270 ng genomic DNA, 35,000 to 40,000 genome equivalents. Overall study results and limits: TRB repertoire shifts in secondary cytopenia and chronic lymphocytic leukemia mostly reflected lymphoma, not autoimmunity. The cluster-lack signature was not seen for secondary cytopenia versus chronic lymphocytic leukemia. The T cell clusters came from computational analysis alone and lack functional validation.

This sequence joins TRBV19 and TRBJ2-5; without DNA, the TCRdb call of TRBD1 cannot be checked. Material for sequencing was peripheral blood. The sequence derives from a human donor with an autoimmune cytopenia or autoimmune hepatitis (not recorded which). The CDR3 is CASSMGGKKETQYF.